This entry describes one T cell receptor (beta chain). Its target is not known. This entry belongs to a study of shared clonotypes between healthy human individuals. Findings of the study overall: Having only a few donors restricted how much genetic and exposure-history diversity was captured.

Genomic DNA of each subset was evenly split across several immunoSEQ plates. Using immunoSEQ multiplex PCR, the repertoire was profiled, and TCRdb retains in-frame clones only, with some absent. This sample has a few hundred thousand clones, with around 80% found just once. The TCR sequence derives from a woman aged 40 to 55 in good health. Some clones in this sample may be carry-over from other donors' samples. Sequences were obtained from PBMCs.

The CDR3 DNA reads TGTGCCAGCAGTTTCCGAGACAGTGAAGCTTTCTTT. Amino acids: CASSFRDSEAFF. V gene TRBV27 combines with J gene TRBJ1-1; D is perhaps TRBD1 (5 bases). The CDR3 totals 12 residues. Germline V CDR1 and CDR2: MNHEY, SMNVEV (reference sequence). The V gene lost 3 bases and the J gene lost 7 bases, with 9 bases spanning the gap.